This T cell receptor (beta chain) was documented in a study of blood T cell repertoires in COVID-19. Across the whole study: Samples representing acute and convalescent COVID-19 were sourced from the United States, Italy and Spain. PBMCs, B-cell-depleted T cells, or T cells provided the cDNA or gDNA that made up the material.

Per the authors' pipeline: How many nucleated cells were present was estimated from reference gene primer amplification. Assay used: immunoSEQ multiplex PCR; TCRdb lists only in-frame clones, some missing. V and J calls and clone size are copied from that table; D and trimming were computed from the DNA. This sample has 390,000 or so clones, with over 75% found just once. The CDR3 is 19 amino acids. The V gene's germline CDR1 is KGHSH and CDR2 LQKENI. The germline V and J ends were trimmed by 4 bases and 0 bases, with 21 bases remaining between them. The J gene is TRBJ2-2, the V gene TRBV18; a weak D match, TRBD1 (6 bases). The clonotype originates from a woman aged 25 to 45 with COVID-19, enrolled during active disease. The specimen was peripheral blood. For the CDR3, the DNA is TGTGCCAGCTCACTAAAAAGCTTAGGGGGAATCGCGAACACCGGGGAGCTGTTTTTT. Translated: CASSLKSLGGIANTGELFF.